This TCR beta chain was profiled in a study of T cell responses to AZD1222 COVID-19 vaccine. Only one count was recorded for this clone. Its matching antigen is unknown. There are 18 residues in the CDR3. Germline CDR1 LNHDA, CDR2 SQIVND (reference sequence). V lost 6 bases, J lost 1 base, and 13 bases stayed unmatched. Study results and caveats: Two AZD1222 doses significantly raised spike-specific TCR breadth and depth over controls.

The method was immunoSEQ multiplex PCR; TCRdb's version includes in-frame clones alone and lacks a portion of them. This table holds under 150,000 clones, 85% to 95% found once. The sequence was collected from an adult in good health. The starting material was peripheral blood, obtained on day 0 of AZD1222 vaccination. The V and J genes are TRBV19 and TRBJ2-1; 9 bases are shared with TRBD2. CDR3 loop: CASSYTGGAGGSYNEQFF. The DNA for the CDR3 is TGTGCCAGTAGCTACACGGGGGGCGCGGGAGGGTCCTACAATGAGCAGTTCTTC. Complete variable domain (other parts from reference TRBV19 and TRBJ2-1): DGGITQSPKYLFRKEGQNVTLSCEQNLNHDAMYWYRQDPGQGLRLIYYSQIVNDFQKGDIAEGYSVSREKKESFPLTVTSAQKNPTAFYLCASSYTGGAGGSYNEQFFGPGTRLTVL.